These 22 T cell receptor beta chains were sequenced from one sample in a study of blood T cell repertoires in COVID-19. Generated by immunoSEQ multiplex PCR, the TCRdb table keeps only in-frame clones and is missing some. This sample yields about 65,000 clones, of which more than 80% are seen a single time; 14% to 15% belongs to the top ten. Sequenced: peripheral blood. The receptors come from an elderly man with acute or convalescent COVID-19.

This sequence joins TRBV15 and TRBJ1-5, with 7 positions matching TRBD1. Germline assignment: CDR1 LNHNV and CDR2 YYDKDF (reference sequence). The CDR3 has 17 amino acids. Trimming removed 1 base from V and 0 bases from J; junction bases left unmatched: 6. This CDR3 is CATSRVQGVSSNQPQHF. CDR3 nucleotide sequence: TGTGCCACCAGCAGAGTTCAGGGGGTGAGTAGCAATCAGCCCCAGCATTTT.

The rearrangement joins TRBV11-2 to TRBJ2-2; 10 nucleotides line up with TRBD2. Germline CDR1 SGHAT, CDR2 FQNNGV. The J segment lost 4 bases and the V segment lost 1 base, leaving 6 bases of the junction unmatched. This CDR3 region has 17 residues. The CDR3 is CASSLVIAGGFTGELFF. The DNA for the CDR3 is TGTGCCAGCAGCTTAGTTATAGCGGGGGGCTTCACCGGGGAGCTGTTTTTT. Full variable domain (outside the CDR3, taken from reference TRBV11-2 and TRBJ2-2): EAGVAQSPRYKIIEKRQSVAFWCNPISGHATLYWYQQILGQGPKLLIQFQNNGVVDDSQLPKDRFSAERLKGVDSTLKIQPAKLEDSAVYLCASSLVIAGGFTGELFFGEGSRLTVL.

The chain joins TRBV2 to TRBJ2-1; 10 bases align to TRBD1. J gave up 7 bases and V 6 bases, and 12 bases lay outside the gene matches. The CDR3 has 16 amino acids. Germline lookup yields CDR1 SNHLY and CDR2 FYNNEI. The CDR3, as DNA: TGTGCCAGCAGCTACTCGCCGGGACAGGGGTTGAATGAGCAGTTCTTC. Translation: CASSYSPGQGLNEQFF.

J is TRBJ2-7 and V is TRBV6-5; D may be TRBD1 (5 bases). Trimming cost V 7 bases and J 1 base, with 14 bases left between them. There are 14 residues in the CDR3. CDR1 is MNHEY and CDR2 is SVGAGI in the germline V gene. CDR3 in amino acids: CASKDSWASYEQYF. CDR3 nucleotide sequence: TGTGCCAGCAAAGACAGCTGGGCGTCCTACGAGCAGTACTTC.

The rearrangement uses TRBV5-4 and TRBJ2-7; 9 nucleotides match TRBD2. The germline V gene encodes CDR1 SGHNT and CDR2 YYREEE (reference sequence). V lost 6 bases and J lost 0; bases outside the gene matches: 16. The CDR3 has 18 residues. Written as DNA, the CDR3 is TGTGCCAGCACCAACGGGGGGCTAGCGGGGCGAAGCTCCTACGAGCAGTACTTC. Residues: CASTNGGLAGRSSYEQYF. The full variable domain, completed using reference TRBV5-4 and TRBJ2-7, is ETGVTQSPTHLIKTRGQQVTLRCSSQSGHNTVSWYQQALGQGPQFIFQYYREEENGRGNFPPRFSGLQFPNYSSELNVNALELDDSALYLCASTNGGLAGRSSYEQYFGPGTRLTVT.

This clone has just a few counts. This chain uses TRBV5-1 with TRBJ1-3, with 10 nucleotides matching TRBD1. Germline CDR1 reads SGHRS; CDR2 reads YFSETQ. The V segment lost 4 bases and the J segment 4 bases; nucleotides outside the gene matches: 5. The CDR3 spans 15 residues. The CDR3 region has the DNA TGCGCCAGCAGCCCGGGACAGGGGAACGGAAACACCATATATTTT. Translation gives CASSPGQGNGNTIYF.

The chain joins TRBV5-1 to TRBJ2-1; 8 nucleotides line up with TRBD1. J was trimmed by 4 bases and V by 3 bases; bases with no gene match: 3. The germline V gene encodes CDR1 SGHRS and CDR2 YFSETQ. This CDR3 has 14 amino acids. The CDR3 here is CASSSTGGYNEQFF. Written as DNA, the CDR3 is TGCGCCAGCAGCTCAACAGGGGGTTACAATGAGCAGTTCTTC.

The chain carries TRBV13 and TRBJ1-2; 12 bases are shared with TRBD1. With 5 bases clipped from V and 2 bases from J, the junction kept 6 bases outside the gene matches. The CDR3 length is 16 residues. CDR1 is PRHDT and CDR2 is FYEKMQ in the germline V gene (reference sequence). The CDR3 DNA sequence: TGTGCCAGCAGCCGCCGGGACAGGGGGCCAAACTATGGCTACACCTTC. Its translation is CASSRRDRGPNYGYTF.

V usage is TRBV19 and J usage is TRBJ2-3; 8 nucleotides line up with TRBD1. The CDR3 runs 13 residues. The V and J ends lost 9 bases and 3 bases, in that order; junction bases with no gene match: 5. Germline V CDR1 and CDR2: LNHDA, SQIVND (reference sequence). CDR3 sequence: CASPGQATDTQYF. For the CDR3, the DNA is TGTGCCAGCCCGGGACAGGCAACAGATACGCAGTATTTT.

The chain carries TRBV3-1 (or the pseudogene TRBV3-2) and TRBJ1-2; perhaps TRBD1 as D (6 bases). The germline V gene encodes CDR1 LGHDT and CDR2 YNNKEL (reference sequence). The V end lost 4 bases, the J end lost 8 bases, and 23 bases lay between the germline ends. CDR3 length equals 16 residues. CDR3 DNA sequence: TGTGCCAGCAGCCCCTACGCCGGGACATCAATCGGAGGCTACACCTTC. The encoded protein is CASSPYAGTSIGGYTF.

The chain couples TRBV30 to TRBJ1-5; a possible D gene is TRBD1 (5 bases). V was cut by 0 bases and J by 7 bases, with 13 bases left in between. Per the germline V gene, CDR1 is GTSNPN and CDR2 is SVGIG (reference sequence). This CDR3 spans 14 amino acids. The CDR3 DNA is TGTGCCTGGAGTGTACGGTCAGGGTCACAGCCCCAGCATTTT. Protein: CAWSVRSGSQPQHF.

The J gene is TRBJ1-2, the V gene TRBV10-2, with 9 bases aligning to TRBD1. Per germline, CDR1 WSHSY and CDR2 SAAADI. V lost 7 bases to trimming and J lost 7 bases; unmatched junction nucleotides: 10. The CDR3 spans 14 residues. The CDR3 nucleotides read TGCGCCAGCAACCCGACAGGGGGGTCGGGTGGCTACACCTTC. Protein product: CASNPTGGSGGYTF.

The rearrangement uses TRBV18 and TRBJ1-2, with TRBD1 as a possible D gene (6 bases). This CDR3 is 15 amino acids long. Looked up from germline, CDR1 is KGHSH and CDR2 is LQKENI. The V gene lost 1 base and the J gene lost 8 bases, with 17 bases spanning the gap. The CDR3 DNA reads as TGTGCCAGCTCACCACAAGGTGCGGGGGCCGGGGGCTACACCTTC. Encoded protein: CASSPQGAGAGGYTF.

This chain joins TRBV7-9 and TRBJ1-5, with 7 bases aligning to TRBD1. Trimming at V came to 6 bases and at J to 7 bases, leaving 6 bases not matched to a gene. CDR3 length: 13 residues. Germline V gene sequence: CDR1 SEHNR, CDR2 FQNEAQ (reference sequence). The CDR3 loop reads CASRPTGDQPQHF. The CDR3 coding sequence is TGTGCCAGCAGGCCAACAGGGGACCAGCCCCAGCATTTT. Variable domain in full (rest from reference TRBV7-9 and TRBJ1-5): DTGVSQNPRHKITKRGQNVTFRCDPISEHNRLYWYRQTLGQGPEFLTYFQNEAQLEKSRLLSDRFSAERPKGSFSTLEIQRTEQGDSAMYLCASRPTGDQPQHFGDGTRLSIL.

This clone was observed once. CDR3 bases: TGTGCCAGCGGTGGACAGGGGGTATCCTATGGCTACACCTTC. Protein sequence: CASGGQGVSYGYTF. The chain recombines TRBV2 with TRBJ1-2; 10 positions match TRBD1. Germline V gives CDR1 SNHLY, CDR2 FYNNEI. V lost 8 bases to trimming and J lost 4 bases; unmatched junction nucleotides: 7. There are 14 residues in the CDR3. Supplemented by reference TRBV2 and TRBJ1-2, the full variable domain reads EPEVTQTPSHQVTQMGQEVILRCVPISNHLYFYWYRQILGQKVEFLVSFYNNEISEKSEIFDDQFSVERPDGSNFTLKIRSTKLEDSAMYFCASGGQGVSYGYTFGSGTRLTVV.

This clone was seen once. The chain employs TRBV19 and TRBJ1-5; 7 nucleotides align to TRBD1. Germline CDR1 is LNHDA and CDR2 is SQIVND (reference sequence). V lost 6 bases to trimming and J lost 4 bases; unmatched junction nucleotides: 9. The CDR3 is 15 residues long. CDR3 loop: CASSRDSRDNQPQHF. DNA for the CDR3: TGTGCCAGTAGCCGGGACAGTCGGGATAATCAGCCCCAGCATTTT.

This chain links TRBV5-5 with TRBJ1-1; possible D gene TRBD1, 5 bases. The CDR3 loop spans 14 amino acids. Germline V gives CDR1 SGHKS, CDR2 YYEKEE (reference sequence). V was cut by 2 bases and J by 1 base, with 9 bases left in between. The CDR3 nucleotides are TGTGCCAGCAGCTTCCGACAGACGAACACTGAAGCTTTCTTT. It yields the protein CASSFRQTNTEAFF. Full variable domain (missing parts from reference TRBV5-5 and TRBJ1-1): DAGVTQSPTHLIKTRGQQVTLRCSPISGHKSVSWYQQVLGQGPQFIFQYYEKEERGRGNFPDRFSARQFPNYSSELNVNALLLGDSALYLCASSFRQTNTEAFFGQGTRLTVV.

The V and J genes are TRBV7-3 and TRBJ1-1; 7 nucleotides align to TRBD1. Trimming took 1 base from V and 6 from J; bases not matched to a gene: 5. Germline V CDR1 and CDR2: SGHTA, FQGTGA. This CDR3 is built from 14 residues. CDR3 region: CASSLNRGGSEAFF. The DNA for the CDR3 is TGTGCCAGCAGCTTAAACAGGGGTGGATCTGAAGCTTTCTTT.

The gene calls are TRBV18 and TRBJ2-1; the match to TRBD1 covers 8 bases. V gave up 3 bases and J gave up 5 bases; unmatched junction bases: 9. This CDR3 is 16 amino acids long. Per the germline V gene, CDR1 is KGHSH and CDR2 is LQKENI. CDR3 amino acids: CASSPRQGARDNEQFF. The CDR3 coding sequence is TGTGCCAGCTCACCTAGGCAGGGGGCGCGGGACAATGAGCAGTTCTTC.

This clone was counted between two and nine times. This chain joins TRBV9 and TRBJ1-4, with a possible D match to TRBD1 (5 bases). V was pared by 3 bases and J by 5 bases, with 14 bases between. Germline V gene data show CDR1 as SGDLS and CDR2 as YYNGEE. CDR3 length: 15 residues. Written as DNA, the CDR3 is TGTGCCAGCAGCGAAACAGGACGGTCGAATGAAAAACTGTTTTTT. Its translation: CASSETGRSNEKLFF.

V usage is TRBV7-8 and J usage is TRBJ1-5; unclear D gene. The CDR3 length is 16 residues. Germline V gives CDR1 SGHVS, CDR2 FQNEAQ. Trimming stripped 1 base from V and 1 base from J, with 11 bases between. CDR3 sequence: CASSLGASGSNQPQHF. The CDR3 DNA reads TGTGCCAGCAGCTTAGGTGCCAGCGGAAGCAATCAGCCCCAGCATTTT.

The rearrangement joins TRBV3-1 (or the pseudogene TRBV3-2) to TRBJ1-4; D unclear. Germline-derived CDR1 and CDR2 are LGHDT and YNNKEL (reference sequence). There are 13 residues in the CDR3. Trimming took 1 base from V and 6 from J, leaving 6 bases between them. The chain's CDR3 is CASSQAGYEKLFF. The CDR3 coding sequence is TGTGCCAGCAGCCAAGCCGGGTATGAAAAACTGTTTTTT.